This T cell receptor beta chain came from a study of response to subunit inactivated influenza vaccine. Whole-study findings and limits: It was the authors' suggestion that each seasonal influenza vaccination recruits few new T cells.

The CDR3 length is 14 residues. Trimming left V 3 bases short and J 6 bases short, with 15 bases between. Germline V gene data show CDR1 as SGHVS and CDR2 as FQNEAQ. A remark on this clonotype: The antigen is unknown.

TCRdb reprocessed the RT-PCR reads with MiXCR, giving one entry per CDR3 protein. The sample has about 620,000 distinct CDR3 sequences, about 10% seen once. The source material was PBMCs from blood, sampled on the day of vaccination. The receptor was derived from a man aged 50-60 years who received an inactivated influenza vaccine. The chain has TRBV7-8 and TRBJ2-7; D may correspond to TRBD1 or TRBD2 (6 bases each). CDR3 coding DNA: TGTGCCAGCAGCTTTGGGGCCGAGGGGGGCGAGCAGTACTTC. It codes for CASSFGAEGGEQYF.